This note documents a single T cell receptor beta chain sequence. Treatment: oral pan-JAK inhibitor, 5-10 mg twice daily. Researchers gathered lesional scalp punch biopsies and peripheral blood from patients with alopecia areata. This record belongs to a study of CD8+ T cells in alopecia areata. Extraction of RNA preceded its reverse transcription into cDNA, which served as the sequencing template. Sequencing used immunoSEQ multiplex PCR; TCRdb keeps in-frame clones, though not all of them. Of roughly 140,000 clones in the sample, 75% to 85% were seen once. The source is a human donor with alopecia areata. Material: CD8+ T cells sorted from blood, obtained at week 4, from a patient treated with tofacitinib.

CDR3 bases: TGTGCCAGTAGTCCGGGACTAGCGGGGAATGAGCAGTTCTTC. Translating it yields CASSPGLAGNEQFF. The chain uses TRBV19 and TRBJ2-1; 13 nucleotides align to TRBD2. The CDR3 has 14 residues. The germline V gene has CDR1 LNHDA and CDR2 SQIVND (reference sequence). V trimming: 5 bases; J trimming: 7 bases; junction bases outside the gene matches: 2.